This TCR beta chain stems from a study of tumor and adjacent non-tumor tissue in lung cancer. The template was RNA from unsorted bulk tissue. The normal lung tissue was taken more than 3 cm from the tumor edge. The CDR3 covers 12 residues. The germline V gene has CDR1 SGHAT and CDR2 FQNNGV. Remarks on this clonotype: The junction does not match germline at one end; this may be a read error.

A modified ARM-PCR protocol with three rounds of nested PCR amplified TCRbeta. Each CDR3 protein is one row after TCRdb ran MiXCR on the multiplex PCR reads. Counted here are about 100,000 distinct CDR3 sequences, about 60% occurring once; the ten biggest clones make up approximately 18%. The sequence derives from a man aged 30 to 45 with non-small cell lung cancer. V usage is TRBV11-2 and J usage is TRBJ2-1; TRBD1 or TRBD2 may be the D gene (5 bases each). The sequencing input was distant non-tumor lung tissue. CDR3 coding DNA: TGTGCCAGCAGCTTAGTTCGGGGCGAACAGATCTTC. This gives the protein CASSLVRGEQIF.